This TCR beta chain appears in the sequencing data of a study of CD8 T cells in Susac syndrome. TCR beta was sequenced from blood CD8+ and CD4+ T cells. Controls matched for age and sex were healthy donors. Isolation of CD8+ and CD4+ T cells was performed negatively, whereas enrichment of TEMRA cells was done by FACS. With 5 bases clipped from V and 4 bases from J, the junction kept 5 bases outside the gene matches. CDR3 size: 12 residues. The germline V gene has CDR1 SQVTM and CDR2 ANQGSEA. Reverse transcription of about 0.45 to 1 ug RNA used random hexamers. Amplification of TCR beta CDR3 by immunoSEQ multiplex PCR spanned 54 Vbeta and 13 Jbeta. TCRdb reprocessed the immunoSEQ multiplex PCR reads via MiXCR and lists one record per CDR3 protein. The table records roughly 140,000 distinct CDR3 sequences, over 85% of them present only once. This clonotype was observed a few times.

Input material: CD8+ T cells from PBMCs. This receptor was identified in a human donor in good health. The chain carries TRBV29-1 and TRBJ2-7; the match to TRBD2 covers 7 bases. CDR3 sequence: CSVRSSGYEQYF. As DNA, the CDR3 is TGCAGCGTTCGGTCTAGCGGATACGAGCAGTACTTC.